This is a list of T cell receptor beta chains from one sample in a study of cytomegalovirus exposure and HLA in healthy donors. Generated by immunoSEQ multiplex PCR, the TCRdb table keeps only in-frame clones and is missing some. The sample records approximately 260,000 clones, approximately 86% being singletons. The sequenced sample was PBMCs. The receptors originated from a woman aged 18-29 years in good health and CMV-seronegative. CDR3s include the opening cysteine and the closing phenylalanine or tryptophan. Each record gives: clone size, J gene, D gene, V gene, CDR3 DNA, CDR3 protein. A D gene is named only where the DNA matches it firmly. A row's size may be missing; if present it is once, few, many or a size class.

. TRBJ2-5 TRBD2 TRBV6-5 TGTGCCAGCAGTTACTCGACTAGCGGGGGGGAGACCCAGTACTTC CASSYSTSGGETQYF
. TRBJ1-3 . TRBV2 TGTGCCAGCCGGGGGGGGACGGCCGGAAACACCATATATTTT CASRGGTAGNTIYF
. TRBJ2-7 TRBD1 TRBV6-5 TGTGCCAGCAGTAAGGACAGGGGGCTTGAGGAGCAGTACTTC CASSKDRGLEEQYF
. TRBJ2-1 TRBD2 TRBV13 TGTGCCAGCAGCTTAAGTCGGTTGGCGGGGGGGCCTCAGCTCTATACGAATGAGCAGTTCTTC CASSLSRLAGGPQLYTNEQFF
. TRBJ2-7 TRBD2 TRBV6-6 TGTGCCAGCAGTTCCCCCGTTACTAGCGGGACCTACGAGCAGTACTTC CASSSPVTSGTYEQYF
. TRBJ2-7 TRBD1 TRBV7-9 TGTGCCAGCAGCCAAATCGTTGGGACAGGCCCTTACGAGCAGTACTTC CASSQIVGTGPYEQYF
. TRBJ2-1 TRBD2 TRBV5-4 TGTGCCAGCTTCGGGGCGGGAGGGTTATACAATGAGCAGTTCTTC CASFGAGGLYNEQFF
. TRBJ2-1 . TRBV5-4 TGTGCCAGCAGCTTGGGCAGGGTTTCCTACAATGAGCAGTTCTTC CASSLGRVSYNEQFF
. TRBJ1-2 TRBD1 TRBV28 TGTGCCAGCAGCGCGGGACAGGGGGCTTCGGGCTACACCTTC CASSAGQGASGYTF
once TRBJ2-7 TRBD1 TRBV27 TGTGCCAGCTACCCGGGACAGGGCTCCTACGAGCAGTACTTC CASYPGQGSYEQYF
. TRBJ1-1 . TRBV6-5 TGTGCCAGCAGTTACTTCCGACAGGCTGAAGCTTTCTTT CASSYFRQAEAFF
few TRBJ2-3 . TRBV7-9 TGTGCCAGCAGCTTAGGAGGGGGTAGCGATGACACAGATACGCAGTATTTT CASSLGGGSDDTDTQYF
. TRBJ1-2 TRBD1 TRBV7-3 TGTGCCAGCAGCCCGGGGGACAGGGCGGGCTATGGCTACACCTTC CASSPGDRAGYGYTF
once TRBJ1-1 . TRBV5-1 TGCGCCAGCAGCTTGCGGGTGGGCGGGGGCACTGAAGCTTTCTTT CASSLRVGGGTEAFF
. TRBJ1-1 . TRBV27 TGTGCCAGCAGTACAGGACAGACCACTGAAGCTTTCTTT CASSTGQTTEAFF
. TRBJ2-2 TRBD1 TRBV28 TGTGCCAGCAGTCTCCGGGACAGGCCATTCACCGGGGAGCTGTTTTTT CASSLRDRPFTGELFF
. TRBJ1-1 . TRBV6-5 TGTGCCAGCTCTGGCGGCACTGAAGCTTTCTTT CASSGGTEAFF
. TRBJ1-1 . TRBV5-6 TGTGCCAGCAGGCGAATCAACACTGAAGCTTTCTTT CASRRINTEAFF
once TRBJ2-4 . TRBV7-2 TGTGCCAGCAGCCCCGGGAGCTCCAAAAACATTCAGTACTTC CASSPGSSKNIQYF
. TRBJ2-7 TRBD1 TRBV6-5 TGTGCCAGCAGTTACAGGGACAGGCTTCACGAGCAGTACTTC CASSYRDRLHEQYF
many TRBJ2-7 TRBD1 TRBV7-8 TGTGCCAGCAGCCCTAGGACAGGTGAATACTACGAGCAGTACTTC CASSPRTGEYYEQYF
. TRBJ2-3 . TRBV27 TGTGCCAGCAGTTTGGAGGGAGGAGGTACAGATACGCAGTATTTT CASSLEGGGTDTQYF
. TRBJ1-3 . TRBV25-1 TGTGCCAGCAGTGGGCCCGGGTTTAGGCTCTCTGGAAACACCATATATTTT CASSGPGFRLSGNTIYF
. TRBJ1-2 TRBD1 TRBV7-9 TGTGCCAGCAGTTTGACAGGGGATGCTGGCTACACCTTC CASSLTGDAGYTF
. TRBJ1-1 . TRBV4-1 TGCGCCAGCAGCCAAGAGGAGGGAATTCGCACTGAAGCTTTCTTT CASSQEEGIRTEAFF
. TRBJ2-7 TRBD2 TRBV5-1 TGCGCCAGCAGCTTCAGCGGGGGCGAGCAGTACTTC CASSFSGGEQYF
. TRBJ2-7 TRBD1 TRBV28 TGTGCCAGCAGTCACCTACAGGGGGCCCTCTCCTACGAGCAGTACTTC CASSHLQGALSYEQYF
few TRBJ1-6 . TRBV7-9 TGTGCCAGCAGTCTAAGGTCGGGGGGGCTTAATTCACCCCTCCACTTT CASSLRSGGLNSPLHF
. TRBJ1-4 TRBD1 TRBV13 TGTGCCAGCAGCTTAGGGACAGGGCAGGCTAATGAAAAACTGTTTTTT CASSLGTGQANEKLFF
. TRBJ1-5 . TRBV7-2 TGTGCCAGCAGCTTAGGGGCAGGGCCGGGGGAGCCCCAGCATTTT CASSLGAGPGEPQHF
. TRBJ2-3 . TRBV29-1 TGCAGCGCCTTCACAGATACGCAGTATTTT CSAFTDTQYF
. TRBJ2-5 . TRBV19 TGTGCCAGTAGTATCGTTCCGGGTCTCGGGGAGACCCAGTACTTC CASSIVPGLGETQYF
. TRBJ2-7 . TRBV6-6 TGTGCCAGCAGTGGCATCGGAACAGAACCCTCCTACGAGCAGTACTTC CASSGIGTEPSYEQYF
. TRBJ1-5 . TRBV7-2 TGTGCCAGCAGCTTAGGGGGCGGGGGTGCCATAGTCCCCAATCAGCCCCAGCATTTT CASSLGGGGAIVPNQPQHF
. TRBJ1-5 . TRBV6-5 TGTGCCAGCAGCCCCTCCCGGCAGCCCCAGCATTTT CASSPSRQPQHF